The entry below gives a single T cell receptor (beta chain) sequence along with its context. Its target is not known. This entry comes from a study of beta chain features in type 1 diabetes. Study-wide context: Regarding age, gender and cell yields, patients proved similar to healthy donors.

Expressed TCRB transcripts were sequenced, since all the RNA that had been isolated was reverse transcribed. About 3.3 million reads, on average, came from each naive, central memory and regulatory T cell sample. Profiled with immunoSEQ multiplex PCR; TCRdb holds only in-frame clones, not every one. The sample includes roughly 150,000 clones, around 9% of them seen just once. Study-wide results and limits: Comparison showed that naive, central memory and Treg TCRB repertoires appeared more similar among patients than among healthy donors. The study found moderately but significantly shorter TCRB CDR3s in all four CD4+ subsets of Type 1 diabetes patients.

CDR3 size: 13 residues. V gave up 0 bases and J gave up 5 bases, with 5 bases separating them. Per germline, CDR1 SGHNT and CDR2 YENEEA. This TCR was recovered from a woman in her 30s with type 1 diabetes. J is TRBJ2-1 and V is TRBV11-3, with D unresolved. Sequencing was carried out using central memory CD4+ T cells from blood. The CDR3: CASSLDSNNEQFF. DNA for the CDR3: TGTGCCAGCAGCTTAGATAGCAACAATGAGCAGTTCTTC.